Presented here are 30 T cell receptor beta chains from one specimen sequenced in a study of blood T cell repertoires in COVID-19. Profiling relied on immunoSEQ multiplex PCR, and the TCRdb table lists in-frame clones only, not all of them. The data contain 250,000 to 350,000 clones, about 89% of them seen just once; the ten biggest clones take up under 0.95%. The sample was peripheral blood. These receptors came from a man aged 30 to 45 with acute or convalescent COVID-19.

The V and J genes are TRBV3-1 (or the pseudogene TRBV3-2) and TRBJ1-2, with D possibly matching TRBD1 (6 bases). The CDR3 has 14 amino acids. Trimming removed 0 bases at V and 4 bases at J, with 9 bases between. CDR1 is LGHDT and CDR2 is YNNKEL in the germline V gene (reference sequence). The CDR3 spells CASSQDTGIYGYTF. DNA of the CDR3: TGTGCCAGCAGCCAAGATACAGGGATCTATGGCTACACCTTC.

Only one count was recorded for this clone. This chain uses TRBV18 with TRBJ1-2; 7 bases fit TRBD1. This CDR3 contains 13 residues. The V and J ends lost 6 bases and 5 bases, in that order; junction bases with no gene match: 6. Germline V gene data show CDR1 as KGHSH and CDR2 as LQKENI. The CDR3 DNA reads TGTGCCAGCTCGTCCGGGACAGCATATGGCTACACCTTC. Its protein product is CASSSGTAYGYTF.

The chain employs TRBV27 and TRBJ2-7; TRBD1 aligns across 7 bases. The CDR3 runs 16 residues. Germline loops: CDR1 MNHEY, CDR2 SMNVEV (reference sequence). Unmatched junction bases numbered 17, after V lost 5 bases and J lost 7 bases. In DNA form, the CDR3 reads TGTGCCAGCAGTCCCCACCCTTCAAGGGGGCAGTGGGAGCAGTACTTC. It is translated as CASSPHPSRGQWEQYF.

The rearrangement uses TRBV7-8 and TRBJ1-5; D is unclear. This CDR3 has 17 amino acids. Trimming pared 5 bases from V and 4 bases from J, leaving 21 bases between. Germline CDR1 SGHVS, CDR2 FQNEAQ. The CDR3 protein is CASSKRGIDRLNQPQHF. The CDR3 DNA reads TGTGCCAGCAGCAAACGGGGTATAGACCGATTGAATCAGCCCCAGCATTTT.

The V and J genes are TRBV25-1 and TRBJ2-7; 8 bases are a match to TRBD1. The trim removed 5 bases at V and 3 bases at J, leaving 6 bases unmatched. The germline CDR1 and CDR2 sequences are MGHDK and SYGVNS. CDR3 length equals 14 residues. The CDR3 region has the DNA TGTGCCAGCAGTAAGACAGGGGTTAACTACGAGCAGTACTTC. It codes for CASSKTGVNYEQYF.

V and J are TRBV27 and TRBJ2-3; 8 bases line up with TRBD1. The CDR3 is 15 amino acids. V trimming: 4 bases; J trimming: 3 bases; junction bases outside the gene matches: 6. Germline CDR1 MNHEY, CDR2 SMNVEV (reference sequence). The CDR3, as DNA: TGTGCCAGCAGTTCGGACAGGGTCTGGACAGATACGCAGTATTTT. This codes for CASSSDRVWTDTQYF.

The chain links TRBV7-9 to TRBJ2-3; 7 nucleotides match TRBD1. There are 15 residues in the CDR3. V dropped 0 bases and J dropped 3; count of bases not matched to a gene: 3. Germline loops: CDR1 SEHNR, CDR2 FQNEAQ (reference sequence). The CDR3 DNA sequence: TGTGCCAGCAGCTTAGCGAGGGGGCGGACAGATACGCAGTATTTT. The encoded protein is CASSLARGRTDTQYF.

V and J are TRBV27 and TRBJ2-1; 16 bases line up with TRBD2. V lost 5 bases to trimming and J lost 8 bases; unmatched junction nucleotides: 15. The CDR3 is 19 amino acids. From germline, CDR1 is MNHEY and CDR2 SMNVEV (reference sequence). The CDR3 is CASSPTPPGLAGGSDEQFF. The CDR3 region has the DNA TGTGCCAGCAGTCCAACGCCGCCGGGACTAGCGGGGGGGTCGGATGAGCAGTTCTTC.

This clone was seen a handful of times. This sequence joins TRBV7-9 and TRBJ2-1; TRBD1 matches at 8 bases. The CDR3 runs to 14 residues. V shed 2 bases, J shed 7 bases, and the junction held 4 bases outside the gene matches. From germline, CDR1 is SEHNR and CDR2 FQNEAQ (reference sequence). The DNA of the CDR3 is TGTGCCAGCAGCTTACAGGGGGCTTGGAATGAGCAGTTCTTC. Translated: CASSLQGAWNEQFF.

The genes are TRBV28 and TRBJ1-1, with D hard to call. The V gene's germline CDR1 is MDHEN and CDR2 SYDVKM. The V end was cut by 6 bases, the J end by 7 bases, with 6 bases between. The CDR3 sequence is 10 residues long. The CDR3 sequence: CASRRFEAFF. The CDR3 DNA follows: TGTGCCAGCAGGAGATTTGAAGCTTTCTTT.

This rearrangement joins TRBV28 to TRBJ1-2, with no clear D. The ends were cut back, 4 bases at V and 3 bases at J, with 12 bases in the middle. CDR1 and CDR2 (germline): MDHEN, SYDVKM. The CDR3 has 14 amino acids. In nucleotides, the CDR3 is TGTGCCAGCAGTTCCCCCCCGTTGTACTATGGCTACACCTTC. It yields the protein CASSSPPLYYGYTF.

This clone showed up just a few times. Written as DNA, the CDR3 is TGTGCCACCAGTCAGGGGCCGGCTAATGAAAAACTGTTTTTT. Translating gives CATSQGPANEKLFF. V and J are TRBV24-1 and TRBJ1-4; D perhaps matches TRBD1 (6 bases). Germline V gives CDR1 KGHDR, CDR2 SFDVKD. V dropped 6 bases and J dropped 3 bases, with 10 bases sitting between them. The CDR3 length is 14 residues.

CDR3 protein: CASSNSGVQPQHF. CDR3 coding DNA: TGTGCCAGTAGTAATTCAGGGGTACAGCCCCAGCATTTT. This chain uses TRBV19 with TRBJ1-5; perhaps TRBD1 as D (6 bases). The V gene's germline CDR1 is LNHDA and CDR2 SQIVND (reference sequence). V lost 4 bases, J lost 7 bases, and 11 bases lay in between. The CDR3 totals 13 residues.

The gene calls are TRBV2 and TRBJ1-1; perhaps TRBD1 as D (5 bases). The CDR3 covers 13 residues. Per the germline V gene, CDR1 is SNHLY and CDR2 is FYNNEI. V was pared by 10 bases and J by 8 bases, with 20 bases between. The CDR3 spells CATLYGLDSEAFF. CDR3 bases: TGTGCCACCCTATATGGGCTAGACAGCGAAGCTTTCTTT.

The chain combines TRBV28 with TRBJ1-6; 7 nucleotides line up with TRBD1. The CDR3 spans 17 residues. With 6 bases clipped from V and 0 bases from J, the junction kept 8 bases outside the gene matches. Germline V lookup: CDR1 MDHEN, CDR2 SYDVKM. The chain's CDR3 is CASSWDSASSYNSPLHF. CDR3 coding DNA: TGTGCCAGCAGCTGGGACAGCGCAAGCTCCTATAATTCACCCCTCCACTTT.

V usage is TRBV2 and J usage is TRBJ2-7, with 8 bases lining up with TRBD2. The germline CDR1 and CDR2 sequences are SNHLY and FYNNEI. V was clipped by 4 bases and J by 1 base; unmatched bases: 9. CDR3 length equals 16 residues. CDR3 region: CASSGGREGQSYEQYF. The CDR3, as DNA: TGTGCCAGCAGTGGTGGACGGGAGGGCCAATCCTACGAGCAGTACTTC.

J is TRBJ2-3 and V is TRBV7-6, with 10 bases identical to TRBD2. The trim removed 5 bases at V and 0 bases at J, leaving 8 bases unmatched. The CDR3 runs 17 residues. Germline-derived CDR1 and CDR2 are SGHVS and FNYEAQ. For the CDR3, the DNA is TGTGCCAGCAGCCTGCCTAGCGGGGGATCTAGCACAGATACGCAGTATTTT. Its translation is CASSLPSGGSSTDTQYF.

The chain combines TRBV19 with TRBJ1-5, with TRBD1 identical over 10 bases. V lost 6 bases and J lost 4; bases outside the gene matches: 9. CDR3 length: 16 amino acids. Germline values: CDR1 LNHDA, CDR2 SQIVND (reference sequence). CDR3 coding DNA: TGTGCCAGTAGCGACCCGGGACAGGGGAGTAATCAGCCCCAGCATTTT. This encodes CASSDPGQGSNQPQHF.

The V call is TRBV19, the J call TRBJ2-2, with 13 bases matching TRBD2. Germline V lookup: CDR1 LNHDA, CDR2 SQIVND (reference sequence). This CDR3 is 16 amino acids long. J lost 4 bases, V lost 5 bases, and 4 bases had no gene match. The CDR3 reads CASSPLAGGLTGELFF. The CDR3 DNA is TGTGCCAGTAGTCCACTAGCGGGGGGGCTCACCGGGGAGCTGTTTTTT. The full variable domain, in which reference TRBV19 and TRBJ2-2 provide the parts outside the CDR3, is DGGITQSPKYLFRKEGQNVTLSCEQNLNHDAMYWYRQDPGQGLRLIYYSQIVNDFQKGDIAEGYSVSREKKESFPLTVTSAQKNPTAFYLCASSPLAGGLTGELFFGEGSRLTVL.

The chain has TRBV19 and TRBJ2-6; perhaps TRBD1 as D (6 bases). V was trimmed by 4 bases and J by 1 base, leaving 8 bases between them. This CDR3 spans 15 amino acids. In germline, CDR1 is LNHDA, CDR2 SQIVND (reference sequence). The CDR3 sequence: CASSTTGSGANVLTF. CDR3 coding DNA: TGTGCCAGTAGTACAACAGGGTCTGGGGCCAACGTCCTGACTTTC.

The CDR3 bases are TGTGCCAGCAGCAAGAGACAGGGTGAAGCTTTCTTT. This gives the protein CASSKRQGEAFF. V gene TRBV7-9 combines with J gene TRBJ1-1; 7 nucleotides agree with TRBD1. The germline CDR1 and CDR2 sequences are SEHNR and FQNEAQ (reference sequence). V dropped 5 bases and J dropped 7; count of bases not matched to a gene: 4. This CDR3 is 12 amino acids long.

The table lists this clone with a count of one. V gene TRBV19 combines with J gene TRBJ2-7; 10 bases are a match to TRBD2. Germline CDR1 is LNHDA and CDR2 is SQIVND (reference sequence). This CDR3 is built from 16 residues. With V trimmed by 6 bases and J by 6 bases, 14 bases remained unmatched. DNA of the CDR3: TGTGCCAGTAGCAGATCCGGGACTAGCGAGTGGCGCGAGCAGTACTTC. Translating gives CASSRSGTSEWREQYF.

In nucleotides, the CDR3 is TGTGCGAGTGATGGTCCTCGTTCCTACGAGCAGTACTTC. Protein product: CASDGPRSYEQYF. The chain uses TRBV7-9 and TRBJ2-7; D gene uncertain. The CDR3 consists of 13 residues. Germline CDR1 is SEHNR and CDR2 is FQNEAQ (reference sequence).

The chain has TRBV6-7 and TRBJ2-7; 10 bases are a match to TRBD2. TRBV6-7 qualifies as an ORF whose function is uncertain. The CDR3 is made up of 16 amino acids. After removal of 5 bases from V and 3 bases from J, the junction contained 10 bases not matched to a gene. CDR3 amino acids: CASSPPRVAGGYEQYF. The CDR3, as DNA: TGTGCCAGCAGTCCCCCGCGGGTAGCGGGAGGCTACGAGCAGTACTTC.

V and J are TRBV30 and TRBJ1-1, with TRBD1 as a possible D gene (5 bases). The germline V gene has CDR1 GTSNPN and CDR2 SVGIG (reference sequence). Trimming took 4 bases from V and 5 from J, leaving 14 bases between them. The length of the CDR3 is 13 residues. The CDR3 loop reads CAWTNGRGTEAFF. In DNA form, the CDR3 reads TGTGCCTGGACTAACGGCCGGGGGACTGAAGCTTTCTTT.

The gene calls are TRBV5-1 and TRBJ2-6; 9 bases map to TRBD1. J was trimmed by 4 bases and V by 6 bases; bases with no gene match: 11. The CDR3 runs to 17 residues. Germline assignment: CDR1 SGHRS and CDR2 YFSETQ. CDR3 nucleotides: TGCGCCAGCAAGTCAAGAGGGACAGGGCCAGGGGCCAACGTCCTGACTTTC. Its protein product is CASKSRGTGPGANVLTF.

The genes are TRBV19 and TRBJ1-2, with D unclear. This CDR3 has 13 residues. Trimming removed 4 bases from V and 2 bases from J, with 8 bases in between. Germline values: CDR1 LNHDA, CDR2 SQIVND (reference sequence). For the CDR3, the DNA is TGTGCCAGTAGTAAAACAAGAAACTATGGCTACACCTTC. Translation gives CASSKTRNYGYTF.

This clone was recorded a few times. The V gene is TRBV2, the J gene TRBJ2-7; TRBD1 might be the D (5 bases). CDR1 and CDR2 (germline): SNHLY, FYNNEI. This CDR3 spans 13 amino acids. The V gene lost 2 bases and the J gene lost 5 bases, with 10 bases spanning the gap. The CDR3 coding sequence is TGTGCCAGCAGTGAACAGGGTTTACACGAGCAGTACTTC. It specifies CASSEQGLHEQYF.

The V and J genes are TRBV29-1 and TRBJ2-7; TRBD2 agrees at 10 bases. J was trimmed by 3 bases and V by 7 bases; bases with no gene match: 12. Germline CDR1 and CDR2: SQVTM and ANQGSEA. CDR3 length: 15 residues. The CDR3 loop is CSASGTSVSGYEQYF. The CDR3 DNA is TGCAGCGCCTCCGGGACTAGCGTTTCTGGCTACGAGCAGTACTTC.

The chain couples TRBV5-4 to TRBJ1-4; no clear D. V was pared by 5 bases and J by 3 bases, with 11 bases between. CDR1 is SGHNT and CDR2 is YYREEE in the germline V gene (reference sequence). This CDR3 comprises 14 residues. CDR3 coding DNA: TGTGCCAGCAGTTCAGGCACCTCTAATGAAAAACTGTTTTTT. Protein sequence: CASSSGTSNEKLFF.